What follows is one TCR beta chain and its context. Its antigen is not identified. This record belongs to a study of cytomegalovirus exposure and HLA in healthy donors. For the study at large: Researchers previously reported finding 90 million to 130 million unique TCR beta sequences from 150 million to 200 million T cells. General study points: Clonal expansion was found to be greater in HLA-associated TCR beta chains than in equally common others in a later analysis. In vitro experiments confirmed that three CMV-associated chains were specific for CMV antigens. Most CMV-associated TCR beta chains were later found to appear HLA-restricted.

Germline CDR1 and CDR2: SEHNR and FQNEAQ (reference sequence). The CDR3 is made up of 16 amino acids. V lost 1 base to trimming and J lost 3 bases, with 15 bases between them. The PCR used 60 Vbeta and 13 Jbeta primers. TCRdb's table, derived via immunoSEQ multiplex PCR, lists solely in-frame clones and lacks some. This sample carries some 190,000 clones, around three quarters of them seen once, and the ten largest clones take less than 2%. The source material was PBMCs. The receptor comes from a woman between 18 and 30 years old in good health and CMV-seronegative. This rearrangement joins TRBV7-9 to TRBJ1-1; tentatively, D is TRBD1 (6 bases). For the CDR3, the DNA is TGTGCCAGCAGCTTAGGGGGAACAGGGTTCTACACTGAAGCTTTCTTT. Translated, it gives CASSLGGTGFYTEAFF.